What follows describes a single TCR beta chain. Its cognate antigen is unknown. This specimen belongs to a study of neurological immune-mediated disorders. Study conclusions and caveats: There was no clinical or MRI feature that showed an association with the multiple sclerosis repertoire cluster.

TCRdb reprocessed the 5' RACE reads via MiXCR and lists one record per CDR3 protein. The sample includes roughly 10,000 distinct CDR3 sequences, 20% to 25% seen only once; the top ten take 12% to 15%. Germline-derived CDR1 and CDR2 are SGHRS and YFSETQ. Trimming pared 3 bases from V and 1 base from J, leaving 12 bases between. The CDR3 sequence is 15 residues long. Sequences were obtained from CD8+ T cells from blood. The rearrangement links TRBV5-1 to TRBJ2-3; tentative D call: TRBD1 (6 bases). The receptor was isolated from a woman aged 35 to 49 with multiple sclerosis. CDR3 region: CASSYNRARTDTQYF. The CDR3 DNA reads as TGCGCCAGCAGCTATAACAGGGCCCGCACAGATACGCAGTATTTT.